One T cell receptor beta chain is described in this entry. Its specificity is not known. One entry per CDR3 protein results from TCRdb running MiXCR on the RT-PCR reads. The top ten hold about 3% of the sample, which has about 500,000 distinct CDR3 sequences, 16% seen once. These data are taken from a study of response to subunit inactivated influenza vaccine. Findings and caveats of the study: A suggestion made by the authors is that each seasonal influenza vaccination recruits few new T cells.

With 1 base removed from V and 5 bases from J, the gap between germline ends came to 8 bases. This CDR3 has 14 amino acids. Germline lookup yields CDR1 ENHRY and CDR2 SYGVKD. The sample was CD4+ T cells sorted from PBMCs, taken less than 25 months after vaccination. This TCR was recovered from a man aged 50 to 75 who received an inactivated influenza vaccine. The V call is TRBV10-3, the J call TRBJ2-2; maybe TRBD1 (6 bases). The CDR3 spells CAISELDSTGELFF. The CDR3 DNA is TGTGCCATCAGTGAGTTGGACAGTACCGGGGAGCTGTTTTTT.